These T cell receptor beta chains were read from a single sample in a study of blood T cell repertoires in COVID-19. The data were produced by immunoSEQ multiplex PCR, yet TCRdb's version contains in-frame clones alone and is incomplete. The sample lists over 200,000 clones; roughly 80% were seen once. Sequenced material: peripheral blood. Receptors originate from an elderly woman with acute or convalescent COVID-19. Each CDR3 is given with its conserved first and last residue. A D gene is named only where the DNA matches it firmly. Size tells how often a clone was seen (once, few, many) or the class of an expanded clone, and some rows leave it out.

TRBJ2-7 | - | TRBV23-1 | - | TGCGCCAGCAGTCAGCCGGGACTGCGCTACGAGCAGTACTTC | CASSQPGLRYEQYF
TRBJ2-2 | once | TRBV11-1 | - | TGTGCCAGCAGCTTAGTTACTAGGGCCACCGGGGAGCTGTTTTTT | CASSLVTRATGELFF
TRBJ2-5 | - | TRBV4-1 | TRBD2 | TGCGCCAGCAGCCAAGAGCCCTCGAGCGGGGGGCCCCAAGAGACCCAGTACTTC | CASSQEPSSGGPQETQYF
TRBJ1-1 | - | TRBV6-5 | - | TGTGCCAGCAGTTACTCTCCGACAGGATTGAACACTGAAGCTTTCTTT | CASSYSPTGLNTEAFF
TRBJ2-7 | few | TRBV5-6 | - | TGTGCCAGCAGCTTCGATCAGTCCTACGAGCAGTACTTC | CASSFDQSYEQYF
TRBJ1-2 | - | TRBV7-7 | - | TGTGCCAGCAGCTTAGAGTTCGGCAGGTCTAACTATGGCTACACCTTC | CASSLEFGRSNYGYTF
TRBJ2-5 | once | TRBV7-9 | - | TGTGCCAGCAGCTTAGCCGGGGAGACCCAGTACTTC | CASSLAGETQYF
TRBJ2-5 | - | TRBV11-2 | TRBD2 | TGTGCCAGCAGCTCCCTCGGGGGGCAAGAGACCCAGTACTTC | CASSSLGGQETQYF
TRBJ1-3 | once | TRBV6-5 | - | TGTGCCACCCGGGGGGTCAGGGCTGGAAACACCATATATTTT | CATRGVRAGNTIYF
TRBJ2-2 | - | TRBV5-6 | - | TGTGCCAGCAGCCCGGACTGGGAGAACACCGGGGAGCTGTTTTTT | CASSPDWENTGELFF
TRBJ2-2 | - | TRBV7-3 | TRBD1 | TGTGCCAGCAGCTTAGCAAACAGGGGAGCATCCGGGGAGCTGTTTTTT | CASSLANRGASGELFF
TRBJ2-1 | - | TRBV5-1 | - | TGCGCCAGCAGCTTGGCTCGGGGGACTGCCTACAATGAGCAGTTCTTC | CASSLARGTAYNEQFF
TRBJ1-6 | once | TRBV2 | - | TGTGCCAGCCTGTCGGGGCCGGGGGGTTCACCCCTCCACTTT | CASLSGPGGSPLHF
TRBJ2-7 | - | TRBV19 | TRBD2 | TGTGCCAGTACCCCCGGGGGGGGGTCCTACGAGCAGTACTTC | CASTPGGGSYEQYF
TRBJ2-2 | - | TRBV28 | - | TGTGCCAGCAGTTTGTCCGGGTTCCTTCGGACCCGGGGCACCGGGGAGCTGTTTTTT | CASSLSGFLRTRGTGELFF
TRBJ1-3 | few | TRBV27 | - | TGTGCCAGCAGTTTAACGGGTCCTGGAAACACCATATATTTT | CASSLTGPGNTIYF
TRBJ1-6 | - | TRBV9 | - | TGTGCCAGCAGCGTAGGGGTCCAGGGAAATTCACCCCTCCACTTT | CASSVGVQGNSPLHF
TRBJ2-3 | - | TRBV19 | - | TGTGCCAGTCGGATCAGCGGCACAGATACGCAGTATTTT | CASRISGTDTQYF
TRBJ2-3 | - | TRBV24-1 | - | TGTGCCGCAGGCCCCGGGGGTCTAGCAGCAGATACGCAGTATTTT | CAAGPGGLAADTQYF
TRBJ2-1 | - | TRBV12-2 | - | TGTGCAAGTCGCTTAGACCGCTTGAGCGCCTCCTACAATGAGCAGTTCTTC | CASRLDRLSASYNEQFF
TRBJ2-7 | - | TRBV25-1 | TRBD1 | TGTGCCAGCAGTAATACCGGGACAGGGGACTACGAGCAGTACTTC | CASSNTGTGDYEQYF
TRBJ2-3 | - | TRBV6-5 | TRBD1 | TGTGCCAGCAGTTCGGACAGGGCAACGCAGTATTTT | CASSSDRATQYF
TRBJ1-4 | - | TRBV7-9 | - | TGTGCCAGCAGCCCGGACTGGACAACTAATGAAAAACTGTTTTTT | CASSPDWTTNEKLFF
TRBJ2-6 | - | TRBV21-1 | - | TGTGCCAGCAGCAAAGCGCTTTATGGCTTATCTGGGGCCAACGTCCTGACTTTC | CASSKALYGLSGANVLTF
TRBJ1-5 | few | TRBV15 | - | TGTGCCACCAGCAGAGGCGGGGTTCAGCCCCAGCATTTT | CATSRGGVQPQHF
TRBJ2-7 | once | TRBV6-9 | TRBD2 | TGTGCCAGCAGTTCCCTAGCGGGGCTAACCTACGAGCAGTACTTC | CASSSLAGLTYEQYF
TRBJ2-7 | - | TRBV6-1 | - | TGTGCCAGCAGTACTGGGACTCAAGGCGAGCAGTACTTC | CASSTGTQGEQYF
TRBJ2-5 | - | TRBV5-4 | - | TGTGCCAGCAGCTTGGCGGGTGGGGAGACCCAGTACTTC | CASSLAGGETQYF
TRBJ2-3 | - | TRBV10-3 | - | TGTGCCATCAGTGAGCCTGGCAGGGGAAGCACAGATACGCAGTATTTT | CAISEPGRGSTDTQYF
TRBJ1-5 | - | TRBV2 | - | TGTGCCAGCAGCCAGGGGAGGGAACAGCCCCAGCATTTT | CASSQGREQPQHF
TRBJ1-6 | - | TRBV6-6 | TRBD1 | TGTGCCAGCAGTTACTCTACCGGGACAGGGCTATTACCCCTCCACTTT | CASSYSTGTGLLPLHF
TRBJ2-4 | - | TRBV21-1 | - | TGTGCCAGCAGCGTTTTGGACACCTTTGGCAAAAACATTCAGTACTTC | CASSVLDTFGKNIQYF
TRBJ1-3 | - | TRBV6-6 | - | TGTGCCAGTAGGGAGGGGGTCGCTTCTGGAAACACCATATATTTT | CASREGVASGNTIYF
TRBJ2-3 | once | TRBV6-5 | TRBD2 | TGTGCCAGCAGGAAAAGCGGGATGGGGAGAGATACGCAGTATTTT | CASRKSGMGRDTQYF
TRBJ2-5 | - | TRBV14 | - | TGTGCCAGCAGCCAGTGGACGGGGGAGACCCAGTACTTC | CASSQWTGETQYF
TRBJ1-1 | - | TRBV5-1 | - | TGCGCCAGCAGCTTGGTCGGGGGGACCACTGAAGCTTTCTTT | CASSLVGGTTEAFF
TRBJ2-3 | - | TRBV18 | - | TGTGCCAGCTCACCACGACGCGGGTCCACAGATACGCAGTATTTT | CASSPRRGSTDTQYF
TRBJ1-1 | - | TRBV3-1/TRBV3-2 | - | TGTGCCAGCAGCCAAGAAAGGGCAGGTCGGGGCACTGAAGCTTTCTTT | CASSQERAGRGTEAFF
TRBJ1-1 | - | TRBV3-1/TRBV3-2 | - | TGTGCCAGCAGCCAAGATACTCCCTCCAAAAAAGCTTTCTTT | CASSQDTPSKKAFF
TRBJ1-3 | - | TRBV11-2 | TRBD1 | TGTGCCAGCAGCAAGACAGGGGGGGGAATTACCTCTGGAAACACCATATATTTT | CASSKTGGGITSGNTIYF
TRBJ2-1 | - | TRBV3-1/TRBV3-2 | TRBD2 | TGTGCCAGCAGCCAACGACAGCGGGGGACCACCTACAATGAGCAGTTCTTC | CASSQRQRGTTYNEQFF
TRBJ2-7 | - | TRBV7-2 | - | TGTGCCAGCAGCTCGGGGAGACTAAACGAGCAGTACTTC | CASSSGRLNEQYF
TRBJ2-1 | - | TRBV6-5 | TRBD1 | TGTGCCAGCAGACCGACAGGGGCGGTGGTCAATGAGCAGTTCTTC | CASRPTGAVVNEQFF
TRBJ1-4 | - | TRBV6-1 | - | TGTGCCAGCAGTGGGGGGGGACACCGCTTTGCAACTAATGAAAAACTGTTTTTT | CASSGGGHRFATNEKLFF
TRBJ2-7 | few | TRBV6-4 | - | TGTGCCAGCAGTCTCGGCGGGGAGTACGAGCAGTACTTC | CASSLGGEYEQYF
TRBJ1-4 | once | TRBV28 | - | TGTGCCAGCAGTCTGCAGGGATTCGAGGAAAAACTGTTTTTT | CASSLQGFEEKLFF
TRBJ1-3 | - | TRBV19 | - | TGTGCCAGTATATCAGGGGCGGCTGGAAACACCATATATTTT | CASISGAAGNTIYF
TRBJ1-5 | few | TRBV2 | - | TGTGCCAGCAGAAACAGTGCTAATCAGCCCCAGCATTTT | CASRNSANQPQHF
TRBJ2-5 | - | TRBV28 | - | TGTGCCAGCAGCCTCACACGGGACTCCGGGAAGGTGACCCAGTACTTC | CASSLTRDSGKVTQYF
TRBJ2-5 | - | TRBV7-8 | TRBD2 | TGTGCCAGCAGGCAGCGGGGTCTCAGGGAGACCCAGTACTTC | CASRQRGLRETQYF
TRBJ2-5 | - | TRBV5-1 | - | TGCGCCAGCAGTCGTATTAAGGGGGACCAAGAGACCCAGTACTTC | CASSRIKGDQETQYF
TRBJ2-3 | - | TRBV7-9 | - | TGTGCCAGCACCTTCTGGGGGGTCGGGGCAGATACGCAGTATTTT | CASTFWGVGADTQYF
TRBJ2-3 | few | TRBV7-9 | TRBD2 | TGTGCCAGCAGCTTAAGGCGACTAGCGGGAGGCCTCTCAGATACGCAGTATTTT | CASSLRRLAGGLSDTQYF
TRBJ2-5 | once | TRBV4-1 | TRBD2 | TGCGCCAGCAGCCAAGATTTTAGCGGGACCCAAGAGACCCAGTACTTC | CASSQDFSGTQETQYF
TRBJ1-5 | once | TRBV7-3 | TRBD1 | TGTGCCAGCAGCTTATCACTGGACAGGGGGCTCTTAGCATCTCAGCCCCAGCATTTT | CASSLSLDRGLLASQPQHF